This T cell receptor beta chain originates from a study of T cells in Graves' hyperthyroidism and ophthalmopathy. Amplification of TCR beta CDR3 regions was performed using RNA transcripts as template. In the first-round RT-PCR of the TCR CDR3, the HTBI primer set was used. TCRdb passed the multiplex PCR reads through MiXCR, listing each CDR3 protein once. This sample has approximately 610,000 distinct CDR3 sequences; about 15% occur once, and the top ten carry around 4%. Trimming cost V 1 base and J 4 bases, with 14 bases left between them. This CDR3 region has 15 residues. Germline CDR1 and CDR2: MGHRA and YSYEKL. This clonotype was observed many times. What it binds is unknown. At least 3 on the Clinical Activity Score was recorded for ophthalmopathy patients, who also had NOSPECS grade at least 4 and duration under 3 months. Investigators excluded patients with uncontrolled infection, other autoimmune disease, pregnancy or lactation.

Study-wide points: The model made its ophthalmopathy prediction, and onset followed a median about 6 months later. Among clonotypes expanded in thyroid above 0.001, most were also found in blood.

This clonotype originated in a woman between 40 and 55 years old with Graves' ophthalmopathy. Sequenced sample: blood. The chain joins TRBV4-1 to TRBJ2-7, with D perhaps matching TRBD2 (5 bases). The CDR3 DNA follows: TGCGCCAGCAGCCAAGTCCTGGAGGCCAAATACGAGCAGTACTTC. Protein: CASSQVLEAKYEQYF.